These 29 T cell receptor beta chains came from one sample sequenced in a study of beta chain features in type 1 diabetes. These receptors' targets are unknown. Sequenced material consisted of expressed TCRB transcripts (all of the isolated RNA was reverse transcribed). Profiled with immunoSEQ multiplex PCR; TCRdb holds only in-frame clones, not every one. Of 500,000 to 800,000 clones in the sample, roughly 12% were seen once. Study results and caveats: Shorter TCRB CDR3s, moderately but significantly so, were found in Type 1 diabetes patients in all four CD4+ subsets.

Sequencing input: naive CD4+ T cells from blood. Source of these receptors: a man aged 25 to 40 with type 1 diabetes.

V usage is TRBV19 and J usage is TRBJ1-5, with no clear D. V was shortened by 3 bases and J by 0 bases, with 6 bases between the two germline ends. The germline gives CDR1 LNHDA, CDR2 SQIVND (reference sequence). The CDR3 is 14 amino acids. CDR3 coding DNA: TGTGCCAGTAGTATCGTGAATAGCAATCAGCCCCAGCATTTT. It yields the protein CASSIVNSNQPQHF.

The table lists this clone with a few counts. DNA for the CDR3: TGTGCCAGCAGCTTAGATATGGGCCTCAATGAGCAGTTCTTC. This sequence encodes CASSLDMGLNEQFF. The gene calls are TRBV7-9 and TRBJ2-1; no definite D call. Germline-derived CDR1 and CDR2 are SEHNR and FQNEAQ (reference sequence). This CDR3 has 14 residues. V dropped 1 base and J dropped 6 bases, with 10 bases sitting between them.

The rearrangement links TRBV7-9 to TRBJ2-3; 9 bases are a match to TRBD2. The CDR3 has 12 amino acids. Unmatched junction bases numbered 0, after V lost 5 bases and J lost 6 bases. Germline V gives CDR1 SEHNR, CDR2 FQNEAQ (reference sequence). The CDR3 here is CASSTSGDTQYF. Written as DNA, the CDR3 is TGTGCCAGCAGCACTAGCGGGGATACGCAGTATTTT.

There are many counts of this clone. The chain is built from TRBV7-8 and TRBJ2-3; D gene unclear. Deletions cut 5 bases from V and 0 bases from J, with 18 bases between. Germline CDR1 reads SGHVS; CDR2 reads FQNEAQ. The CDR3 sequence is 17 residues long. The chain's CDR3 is CASSIRGSTSSTDTQYF. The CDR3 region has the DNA TGTGCCAGCAGCATTAGAGGCTCCACCTCTAGCACAGATACGCAGTATTTT.

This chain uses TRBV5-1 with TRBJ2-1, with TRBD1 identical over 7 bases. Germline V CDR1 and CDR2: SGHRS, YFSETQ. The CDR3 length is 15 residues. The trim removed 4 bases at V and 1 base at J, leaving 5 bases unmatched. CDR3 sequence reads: CASSQSTGSYNEQFF. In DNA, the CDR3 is TGCGCCAGCAGCCAATCGACAGGGTCCTACAATGAGCAGTTCTTC.

The CDR3 DNA is TGCGCCAGCAGCCAAGATATGGGGACTCAAAATGGCTACACCTTC. As protein: CASSQDMGTQNGYTF. This chain links TRBV4-3 with TRBJ1-2, with D tentatively TRBD1 (5 bases). Germline values: CDR1 LGHNA, CDR2 YSLEER. The CDR3 is 15 amino acids. Trimming pared 0 bases from V and 6 bases from J, leaving 14 bases between.

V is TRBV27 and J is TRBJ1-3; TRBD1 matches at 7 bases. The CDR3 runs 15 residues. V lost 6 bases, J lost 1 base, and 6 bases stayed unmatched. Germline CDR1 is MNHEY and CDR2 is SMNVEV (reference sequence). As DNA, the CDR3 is TGTGCCAGCAGCTCTACAGGGGCTTCTGGAAACACCATATATTTT. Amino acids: CASSSTGASGNTIYF.

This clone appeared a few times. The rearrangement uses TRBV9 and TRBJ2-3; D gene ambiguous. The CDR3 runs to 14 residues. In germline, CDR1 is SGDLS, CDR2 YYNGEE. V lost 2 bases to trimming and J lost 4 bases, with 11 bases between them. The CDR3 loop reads CASSVDIIPDTQYF. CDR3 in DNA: TGTGCCAGCAGCGTCGACATCATCCCAGATACGCAGTATTTT.

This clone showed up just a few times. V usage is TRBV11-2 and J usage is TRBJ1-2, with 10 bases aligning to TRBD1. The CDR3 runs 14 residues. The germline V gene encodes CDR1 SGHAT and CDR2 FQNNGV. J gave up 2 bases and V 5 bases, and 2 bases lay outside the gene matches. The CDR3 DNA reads TGTGCCAGCAGCGCGGGACAGGGGAACTATGGCTACACCTTC. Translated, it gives CASSAGQGNYGYTF.

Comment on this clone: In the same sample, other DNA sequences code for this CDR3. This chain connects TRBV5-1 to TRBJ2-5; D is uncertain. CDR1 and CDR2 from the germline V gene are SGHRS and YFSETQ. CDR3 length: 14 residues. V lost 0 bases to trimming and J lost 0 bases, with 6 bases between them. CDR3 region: CASSLAGDQETQYF. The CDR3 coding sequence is TGCGCCAGCAGCTTGGCGGGCGACCAAGAGACCCAGTACTTC.

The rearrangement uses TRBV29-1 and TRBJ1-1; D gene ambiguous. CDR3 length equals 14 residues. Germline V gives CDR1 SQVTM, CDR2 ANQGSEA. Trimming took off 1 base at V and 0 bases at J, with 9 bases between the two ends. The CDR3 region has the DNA TGCAGCGTTGAAGCAATAAGCATGAACACTGAAGCTTTCTTT. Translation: CSVEAISMNTEAFF.

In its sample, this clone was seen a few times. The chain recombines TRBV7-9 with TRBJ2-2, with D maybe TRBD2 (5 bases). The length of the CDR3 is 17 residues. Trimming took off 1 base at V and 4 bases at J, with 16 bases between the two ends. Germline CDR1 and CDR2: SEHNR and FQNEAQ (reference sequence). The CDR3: CASSLGLLGSSTGELFF. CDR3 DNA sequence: TGTGCCAGCAGCTTAGGTCTACTGGGGAGTAGCACCGGGGAGCTGTTTTTT.

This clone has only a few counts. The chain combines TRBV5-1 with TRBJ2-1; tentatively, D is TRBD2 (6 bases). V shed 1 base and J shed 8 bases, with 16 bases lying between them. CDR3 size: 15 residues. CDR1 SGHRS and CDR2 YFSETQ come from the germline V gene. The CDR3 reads CASSLLGLRRDEQFF. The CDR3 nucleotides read TGCGCCAGCAGCTTGTTGGGACTCCGGCGGGATGAGCAGTTCTTC.

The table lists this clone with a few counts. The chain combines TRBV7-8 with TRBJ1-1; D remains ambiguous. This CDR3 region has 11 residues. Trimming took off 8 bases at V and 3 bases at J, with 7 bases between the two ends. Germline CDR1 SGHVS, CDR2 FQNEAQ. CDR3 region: CASGRDTEAFF. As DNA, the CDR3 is TGTGCCAGCGGACGGGACACTGAAGCTTTCTTT. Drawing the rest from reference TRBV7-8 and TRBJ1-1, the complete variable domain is GAGVSQSPRYKVAKRGQDVALRCDPISGHVSLFWYQQALGQGPEFLTYFQNEAQLDKSGLPSDRFFAERPEGSVSTLKIQRTQQEDSAVYLCASGRDTEAFFGQGTRLTVV.

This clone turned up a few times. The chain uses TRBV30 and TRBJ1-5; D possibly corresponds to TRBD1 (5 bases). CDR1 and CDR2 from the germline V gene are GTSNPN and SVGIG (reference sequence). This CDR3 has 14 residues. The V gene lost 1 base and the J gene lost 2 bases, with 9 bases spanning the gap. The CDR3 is CAWSEWGGNQPQHF. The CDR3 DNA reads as TGTGCCTGGAGTGAGTGGGGGGGCAATCAGCCCCAGCATTTT.

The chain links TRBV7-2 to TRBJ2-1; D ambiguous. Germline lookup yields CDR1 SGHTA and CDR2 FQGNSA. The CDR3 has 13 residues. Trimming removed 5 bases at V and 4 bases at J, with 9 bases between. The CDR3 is CASSVGAYNEQFF. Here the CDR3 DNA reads TGTGCCAGCAGCGTTGGCGCGTACAATGAGCAGTTCTTC. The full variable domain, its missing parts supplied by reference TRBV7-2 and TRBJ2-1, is GAGVSQSPSNKVTEKGKDVELRCDPISGHTALYWYRQSLGQGLEFLIYFQGNSAPDKSGLPSDRFSAERTGGSVSTLTIQRTQQEDSAVYLCASSVGAYNEQFFGPGTRLTVL.

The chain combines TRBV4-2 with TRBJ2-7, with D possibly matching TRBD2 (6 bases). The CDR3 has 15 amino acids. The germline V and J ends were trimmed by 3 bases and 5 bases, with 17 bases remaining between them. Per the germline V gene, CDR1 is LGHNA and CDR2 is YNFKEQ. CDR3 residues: CASSHAGGGSDEQYF. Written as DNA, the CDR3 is TGTGCCAGCAGCCACGCCGGGGGTGGCAGCGACGAGCAGTACTTC.

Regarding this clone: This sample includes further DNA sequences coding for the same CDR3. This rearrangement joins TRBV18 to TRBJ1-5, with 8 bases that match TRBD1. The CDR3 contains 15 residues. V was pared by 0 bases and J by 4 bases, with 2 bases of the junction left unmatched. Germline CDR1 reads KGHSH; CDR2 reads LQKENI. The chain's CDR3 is CASSPPGTGNQPQHF. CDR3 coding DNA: TGTGCCAGCTCACCACCGGGGACAGGTAATCAGCCCCAGCATTTT.

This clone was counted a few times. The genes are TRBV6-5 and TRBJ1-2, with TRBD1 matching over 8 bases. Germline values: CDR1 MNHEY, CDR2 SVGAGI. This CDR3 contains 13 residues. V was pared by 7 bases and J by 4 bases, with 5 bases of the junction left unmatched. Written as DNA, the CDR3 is TGTGCCAGCACGTCGACAGGGGCCTATGGCTACACCTTC. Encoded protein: CASTSTGAYGYTF.

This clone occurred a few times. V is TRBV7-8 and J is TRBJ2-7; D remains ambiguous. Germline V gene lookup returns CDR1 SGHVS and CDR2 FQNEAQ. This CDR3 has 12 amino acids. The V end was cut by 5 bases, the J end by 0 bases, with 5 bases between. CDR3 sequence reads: CASSLSSYEQYF. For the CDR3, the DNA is TGTGCCAGCAGCCTTAGCTCCTACGAGCAGTACTTC.

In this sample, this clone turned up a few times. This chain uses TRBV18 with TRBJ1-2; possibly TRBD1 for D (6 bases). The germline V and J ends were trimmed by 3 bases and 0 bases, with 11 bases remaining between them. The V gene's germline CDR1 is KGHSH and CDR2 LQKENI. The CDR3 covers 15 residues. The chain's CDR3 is CASSPATGTNYGYTF. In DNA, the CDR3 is TGTGCCAGCTCACCCGCCACAGGGACTAACTATGGCTACACCTTC.

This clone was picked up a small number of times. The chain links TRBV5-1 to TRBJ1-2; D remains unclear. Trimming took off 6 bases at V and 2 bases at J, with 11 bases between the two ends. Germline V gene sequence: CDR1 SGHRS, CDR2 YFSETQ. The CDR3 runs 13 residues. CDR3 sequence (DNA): TGCGCCAGCACTCGGGGATCCAACTATGGCTACACCTTC. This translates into CASTRGSNYGYTF.

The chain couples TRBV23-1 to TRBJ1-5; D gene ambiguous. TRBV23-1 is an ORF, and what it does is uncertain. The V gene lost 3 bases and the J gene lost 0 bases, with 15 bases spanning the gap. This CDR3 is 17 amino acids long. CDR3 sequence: CASSHPPGRYSNQPQHF. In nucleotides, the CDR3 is TGCGCCAGCAGTCACCCCCCTGGAAGGTATAGCAATCAGCCCCAGCATTTT.

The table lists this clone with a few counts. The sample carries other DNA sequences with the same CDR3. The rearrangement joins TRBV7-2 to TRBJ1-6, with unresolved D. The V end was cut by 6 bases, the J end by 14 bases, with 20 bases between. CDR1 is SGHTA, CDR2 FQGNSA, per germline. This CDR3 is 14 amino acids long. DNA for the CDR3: TGTGCCAGCAGGCCCGACGGGCCAATTCGATCCCTCCACTTT. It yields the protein CASRPDGPIRSLHF.

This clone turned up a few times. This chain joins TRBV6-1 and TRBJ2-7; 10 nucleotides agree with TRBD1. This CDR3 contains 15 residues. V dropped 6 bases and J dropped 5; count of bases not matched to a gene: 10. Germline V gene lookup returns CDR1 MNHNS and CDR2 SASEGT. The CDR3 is CASRPSTGGSNEQYF. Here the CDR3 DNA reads TGTGCCAGCAGACCTTCGACAGGGGGCTCTAACGAGCAGTACTTC.

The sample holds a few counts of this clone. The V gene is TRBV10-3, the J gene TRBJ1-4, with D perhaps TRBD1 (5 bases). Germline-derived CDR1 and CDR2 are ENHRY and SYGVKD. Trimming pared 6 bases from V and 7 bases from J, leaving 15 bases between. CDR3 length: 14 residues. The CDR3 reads CAIRSGDSGEKLFF. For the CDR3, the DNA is TGTGCCATCAGATCCGGGGACTCGGGTGAAAAACTGTTTTTT.

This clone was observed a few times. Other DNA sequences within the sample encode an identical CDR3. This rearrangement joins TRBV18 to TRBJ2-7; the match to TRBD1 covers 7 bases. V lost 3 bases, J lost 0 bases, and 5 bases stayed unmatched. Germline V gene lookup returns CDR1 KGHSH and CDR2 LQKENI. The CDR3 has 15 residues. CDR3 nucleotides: TGTGCCAGCTCACCTGGGACAGCGAGCTCCTACGAGCAGTACTTC. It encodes CASSPGTASSYEQYF. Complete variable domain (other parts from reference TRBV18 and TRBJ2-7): NAGVMQNPRHLVRRRGQEARLRCSPMKGHSHVYWYRQLPEEGLKFMVYLQKENIIDESGMPKERFSAEFPKEGPSILRIQQVVRGDSAAYFCASSPGTASSYEQYFGPGTRLTVT.

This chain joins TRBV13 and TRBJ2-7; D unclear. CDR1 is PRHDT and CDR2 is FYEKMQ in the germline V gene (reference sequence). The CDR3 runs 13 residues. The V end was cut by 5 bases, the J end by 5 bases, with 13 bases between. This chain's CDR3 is CASSRYGTHEQYF. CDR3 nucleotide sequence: TGTGCCAGCAGCCGATATGGAACCCACGAGCAGTACTTC.

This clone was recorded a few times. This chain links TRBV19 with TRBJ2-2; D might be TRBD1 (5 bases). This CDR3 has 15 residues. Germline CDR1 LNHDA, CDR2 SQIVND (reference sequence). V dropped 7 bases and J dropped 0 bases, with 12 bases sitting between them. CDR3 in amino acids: CASKGHSSNTGELFF. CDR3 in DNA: TGTGCCAGTAAGGGGCACTCCTCGAACACCGGGGAGCTGTTTTTT. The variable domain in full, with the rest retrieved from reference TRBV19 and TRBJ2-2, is DGGITQSPKYLFRKEGQNVTLSCEQNLNHDAMYWYRQDPGQGLRLIYYSQIVNDFQKGDIAEGYSVSREKKESFPLTVTSAQKNPTAFYLCASKGHSSNTGELFFGEGSRLTVL.